One sample yielded the 13 T cell receptor beta chains listed below, sequenced in a study of blood T cell repertoires in COVID-19. Sequencing was performed with immunoSEQ multiplex PCR; in TCRdb, only in-frame clones are kept and a portion is missing. The sample lists some 150,000 clones, about 81% seen once, with about 4.3% in the top ten. Sequencing was done on a sample of peripheral blood. These receptors were collected from a woman older than 75 with acute or convalescent COVID-19.

The chain combines TRBV4-2 with TRBJ2-5; D is possibly TRBD2 (7 bases). Trimming stripped 0 bases from V and 5 bases from J, with 19 bases between. This CDR3 contains 17 residues. Germline V gene sequence: CDR1 LGHNA, CDR2 YNFKEQ. The CDR3 bases are TGTGCCAGCAGCCAAGATGGTCCCCCGGGGGGCGGGGAGACCCAGTACTTC. Its protein is CASSQDGPPGGGETQYF.

The J gene is TRBJ2-5, the V gene TRBV4-1, with D perhaps matching TRBD1 (6 bases). V was trimmed by 6 bases and J by 0 bases, leaving 14 bases between them. The germline V gene has CDR1 MGHRA and CDR2 YSYEKL. The CDR3 loop spans 15 amino acids. CDR3 DNA sequence: TGCGCCAGCAGACTAAGAACAGGGTACCAAGAGACCCAGTACTTC. It codes for CASRLRTGYQETQYF.

The chain carries TRBV5-1 and TRBJ1-1; D remains ambiguous. Trimming removed 1 base from V and 5 bases from J, with 12 bases in between. Germline loops: CDR1 SGHRS, CDR2 YFSETQ. CDR3 length: 14 residues. In nucleotides, the CDR3 is TGCGCCAGCAGCTTGCGGGGTACGGTGACTGAAGCTTTCTTT. Translated: CASSLRGTVTEAFF.

The sample holds a few counts of this clone. The V and J genes are TRBV27 and TRBJ2-5, with 10 positions matching TRBD1. This CDR3 region has 15 residues. V dropped 7 bases and J dropped 1; count of bases not matched to a gene: 6. Germline V CDR1 and CDR2: MNHEY, SMNVEV (reference sequence). CDR3 region: CASTGQGGLQETQYF. In DNA, the CDR3 is TGTGCCAGCACCGGACAGGGGGGCCTCCAAGAGACCCAGTACTTC.

The chain links TRBV6-6 to TRBJ2-1; TRBD2 matches 7 bases. Germline trimming cut 7 bases from V and 6 bases from J; bases unmatched to any gene: 9. The CDR3 spans 14 residues. CDR1 is MNHNY, CDR2 SVGAGI, per germline (reference sequence). CDR3 protein: CASIGVAGGNEQFF. CDR3 coding DNA: TGTGCCAGCATTGGGGTAGCGGGTGGCAATGAGCAGTTCTTC.

The count of this clone is one. The gene calls are TRBV7-8 and TRBJ1-2, with D possibly matching TRBD1 (5 bases). The CDR3 sequence is 14 residues long. The V end was cut by 2 bases, the J end by 2 bases, with 9 bases between. Germline-derived CDR1 and CDR2 are SGHVS and FQNEAQ. CDR3 DNA sequence: TGTGCCAGCAGCTTACAACAGGCGAACTATGGCTACACCTTC. Amino acids: CASSLQQANYGYTF.

V usage is TRBV15 and J usage is TRBJ1-5, with D uncertain. Germline CDR1 reads LNHNV; CDR2 reads YYDKDF (reference sequence). This CDR3 spans 15 amino acids. Trimming took 3 bases from V and 0 from J, leaving 9 bases between them. The CDR3, as DNA: TGTGCCACCAGCAGTTTTCCGGGTAGCAATCAGCCCCAGCATTTT. This translates into CATSSFPGSNQPQHF.

The chain recombines TRBV4-1 with TRBJ1-5; perhaps TRBD1 as D (5 bases). The CDR3 length is 17 residues. Germline V gene lookup returns CDR1 MGHRA and CDR2 YSYEKL. Trimming removed 2 bases from V and 11 bases from J, with 25 bases in between. The CDR3 nucleotides are TGCGCCAGCAGCCAACTAGAATGGGGATCGGGGGGTGAGTCCCAGCATTTT. Translating it yields CASSQLEWGSGGESQHF.

The V and J genes are TRBV6-6 and TRBJ1-5, with 7 positions matching TRBD1. V trimming: 6 bases; J trimming: 3 bases; junction bases outside the gene matches: 5. CDR3 length equals 14 residues. The germline V gene encodes CDR1 MNHNY and CDR2 SVGAGI (reference sequence). The CDR3 spells CASSRGQINQPQHF. CDR3 in DNA: TGTGCCAGCAGCCGGGGACAGATCAATCAGCCCCAGCATTTT.

In its sample, this clone was seen once. The genes are TRBV10-1 and TRBJ2-3; tentative D call: TRBD2 (5 bases). The CDR3 is made up of 17 amino acids. Germline lookup yields CDR1 WNHNN and CDR2 SYGVQD (reference sequence). Trimming removed 0 bases from V and 4 bases from J, with 17 bases in between. Here the CDR3 DNA reads TGCGCCAGCAGTGAGTCGGGAGTCGTCGAAGTCCCAGATACGCAGTATTTT. Protein: CASSESGVVEVPDTQYF.

The chain joins TRBV27 to TRBJ2-7; 10 bases are a match to TRBD2. Germline CDR1 MNHEY, CDR2 SMNVEV (reference sequence). The CDR3 contains 14 residues. V shed 8 bases, J shed 7 bases, and the junction held 11 bases outside the gene matches. CDR3 sequence: CASWASGRAGEQYF. CDR3 nucleotides: TGTGCCAGCTGGGCAAGCGGGAGGGCGGGGGAGCAGTACTTC.

The chain links TRBV7-3 to TRBJ2-3, with TRBD1 identical over 7 bases. CDR1 and CDR2 (germline): SGHTA, FQGTGA. The CDR3 has 14 residues. V lost 6 bases and J lost 1; bases outside the gene matches: 4. The CDR3 spells CASRKGAGTDTQYF. CDR3 in DNA: TGTGCCAGCAGGAAGGGGGCGGGCACAGATACGCAGTATTTT.

The rearrangement joins TRBV3-1 (or the pseudogene TRBV3-2) to TRBJ2-7, with TRBD2 matching 11 bases. The CDR3 has 13 amino acids. The ends lost 4 bases at V and 12 bases at J; junction bases unmatched: 8. Germline V gene data show CDR1 as LGHDT and CDR2 as YNNKEL (reference sequence). DNA for the CDR3: TGTGCCAGCAGCCTCCCAGGGACTAGCGGAGTGTACTTC. Translation gives CASSLPGTSGVYF.